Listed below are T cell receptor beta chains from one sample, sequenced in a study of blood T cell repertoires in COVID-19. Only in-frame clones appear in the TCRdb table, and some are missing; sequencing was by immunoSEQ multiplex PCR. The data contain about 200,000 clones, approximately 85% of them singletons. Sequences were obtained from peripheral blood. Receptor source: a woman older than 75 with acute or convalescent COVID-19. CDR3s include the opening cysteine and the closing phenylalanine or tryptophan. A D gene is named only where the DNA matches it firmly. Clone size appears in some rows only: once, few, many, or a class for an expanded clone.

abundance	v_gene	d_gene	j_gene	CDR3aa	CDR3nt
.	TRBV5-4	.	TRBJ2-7	CASSLDQYEQYF	TGTGCCAGCAGCTTGGATCAATACGAGCAGTACTTC
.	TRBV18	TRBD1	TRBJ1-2	CASSPPGGFYGYTF	TGTGCCAGCTCGCCCCCAGGGGGCTTCTATGGCTACACCTTC
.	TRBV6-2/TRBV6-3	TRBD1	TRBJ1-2	CASSSTGGPKASGYTF	TGTGCCAGCAGTTCAACAGGGGGCCCCAAAGCATCTGGCTACACCTTC
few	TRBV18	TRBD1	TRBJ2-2	CASSAMRDRGTGELFF	TGTGCCAGCTCAGCGATGCGGGACAGGGGCACCGGGGAGCTGTTTTTT
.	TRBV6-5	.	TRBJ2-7	CASSPQSYEQYF	TGTGCCAGCAGCCCCCAATCCTACGAGCAGTACTTC
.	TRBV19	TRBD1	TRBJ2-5	CASSIRDSGETQYF	TGTGCCAGTAGTATCCGGGACAGCGGAGAGACCCAGTACTTC
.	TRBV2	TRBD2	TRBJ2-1	CASISRLADYNEQFF	TGTGCCAGCATCTCCAGACTAGCGGACTACAATGAGCAGTTCTTC
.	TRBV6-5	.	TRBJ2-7	CASSYRDSGPYEQYF	TGTGCCAGCAGTTACAGGGATAGCGGCCCCTACGAGCAGTACTTC
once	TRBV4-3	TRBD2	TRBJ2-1	CASSQSSGTYNEQFF	TGCGCCAGCAGCCAATCTAGCGGGACCTACAATGAGCAGTTCTTC
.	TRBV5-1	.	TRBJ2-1	CASSLQAELYNEQFF	TGCGCCAGCAGCTTACAGGCGGAACTCTACAATGAGCAGTTCTTC
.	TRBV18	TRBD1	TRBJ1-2	CASSPGTGGQYGYTF	TGTGCCAGCTCACCCGGGACAGGGGGGCAGTATGGCTACACCTTC
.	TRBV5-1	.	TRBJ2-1	CASSPVMASSYNEQFF	TGCGCCAGCAGCCCTGTAATGGCTAGCTCCTACAATGAGCAGTTCTTC
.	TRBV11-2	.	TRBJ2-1	CASSLRENLYNEQFF	TGTGCCAGCAGCTTAAGGGAGAATCTCTACAATGAGCAGTTCTTC
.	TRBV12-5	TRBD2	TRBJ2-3	CASRASGHPDTQYF	TGTGCTAGTAGGGCTAGCGGGCACCCAGATACGCAGTATTTT
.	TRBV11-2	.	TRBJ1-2	CASSLEPAAGNYGYTF	TGTGCCAGCAGCTTAGAGCCCGCTGCGGGGAACTATGGCTACACCTTC
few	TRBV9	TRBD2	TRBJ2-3	CASSVGGLAGIDTQYF	TGTGCCAGCAGCGTAGGGGGACTAGCGGGAATTGATACGCAGTATTTT
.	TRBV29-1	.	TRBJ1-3	CSAESRTETYSGNTIYF	TGCAGCGCTGAAAGTCGGACAGAGACATACTCTGGAAACACCATATATTTT
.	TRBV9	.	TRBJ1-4	CASSVATTNEKLFF	TGTGCCAGCAGCGTAGCCACAACTAATGAAAAACTGTTTTTT
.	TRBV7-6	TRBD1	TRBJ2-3	CASSLESSRDRGSNTQYF	TGTGCCAGCAGCTTAGAATCTTCCCGGGACAGGGGGTCAAATACGCAGTATTTT
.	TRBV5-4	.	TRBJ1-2	CASSLPGVGAGWGYTF	TGTGCCAGCAGCTTGCCCGGGGTGGGGGCAGGATGGGGCTACACCTTC
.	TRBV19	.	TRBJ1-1	CASSYIDGLLEAFF	TGTGCCAGTAGTTACATTGACGGACTACTTGAAGCTTTCTTT
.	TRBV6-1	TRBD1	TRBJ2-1	CASSDPDRGSYNEQFF	TGTGCCAGCAGTGACCCCGACAGGGGTTCCTACAATGAGCAGTTCTTC
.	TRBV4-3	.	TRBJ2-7	CASSQEGQGMGQYF	TGCGCCAGCAGCCAAGAGGGGCAGGGGATGGGACAGTACTTC
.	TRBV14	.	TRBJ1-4	CASSRITGTPHEKLFF	TGTGCCAGCAGCCGAATTACAGGGACCCCACATGAAAAACTGTTTTTT
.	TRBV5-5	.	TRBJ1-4	CASSFGTSAEKLFF	TGTGCCAGCAGCTTCGGGACTTCGGCGGAAAAACTGTTTTTT
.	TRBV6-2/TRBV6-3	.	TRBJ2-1	CASSYGGNRLVFPFF	TGTGCCAGCAGCTATGGGGGGAACCGACTAGTCTTTCCGTTCTTC
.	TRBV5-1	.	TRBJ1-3	CASSLGLSSGNTIYF	TGCGCCAGCAGCTTGGGCCTCAGCTCTGGAAACACCATATATTTT
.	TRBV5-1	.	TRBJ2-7	CASASLAGSSYEQYF	TGCGCCAGCGCGTCGTTGGCGGGAAGCTCCTACGAGCAGTACTTC
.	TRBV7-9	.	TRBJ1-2	CASSLDGVWGYTF	TGTGCCAGCAGCTTAGACGGGGTGTGGGGCTACACCTTC
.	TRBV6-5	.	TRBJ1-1	CASSYDSGTEAFF	TGTGCCAGCAGTTACGATTCGGGAACTGAAGCTTTCTTT
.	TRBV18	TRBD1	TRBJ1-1	CASSPNRQGAQAEAFF	TGTGCCAGCTCACCAAACCGACAGGGGGCGCAGGCTGAAGCTTTCTTT
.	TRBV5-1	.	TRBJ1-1	CASRRRGDTQNTEAFF	TGCGCCAGCAGGAGGCGGGGCGACACCCAGAACACTGAAGCTTTCTTT
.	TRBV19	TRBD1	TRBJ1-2	CASSSPGQGVYGYTF	TGTGCCAGTAGTTCGCCGGGACAGGGCGTCTATGGCTACACCTTC
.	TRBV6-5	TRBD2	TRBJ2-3	CASNAGATTNTQYF	TGTGCCAGCAACGCGGGAGCAACGACCAATACGCAGTATTTT
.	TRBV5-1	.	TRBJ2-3	CASSSTMWRSDTQYF	TGCGCCAGCAGCTCGACTATGTGGAGATCAGATACGCAGTATTTT
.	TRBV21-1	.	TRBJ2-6	CPRGVRTGQGASSGANVLTF	TGCCCTCGGGGCGTCCGAACCGGACAGGGGGCATCGTCTGGGGCCAACGTCCTGACTTTC
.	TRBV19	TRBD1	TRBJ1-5	CASSGQGKGYGNQPQHF	TGTGCCAGTAGTGGACAGGGGAAAGGATATGGCAATCAGCCCCAGCATTTT
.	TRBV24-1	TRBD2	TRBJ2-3	CATSEGTSQTDTQYF	TGTGCCACCAGTGAGGGGACTAGTCAGACAGATACGCAGTATTTT
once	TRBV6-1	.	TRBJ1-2	CASSTLTANYGYTF	TGTGCCAGCAGTACTTTAACAGCCAACTATGGCTACACCTTC
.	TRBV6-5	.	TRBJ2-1	CASNSWGRTRGEQFF	TGTGCCAGCAATTCGTGGGGACGGACCCGGGGGGAGCAGTTCTTC
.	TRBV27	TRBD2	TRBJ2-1	CASSPTAGTSGSNEQFF	TGTGCCAGCAGTCCTACTGCCGGGACTAGCGGAAGCAATGAGCAGTTCTTC
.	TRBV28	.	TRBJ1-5	CASSYMLAGQPQHF	TGTGCCAGCAGTTACATGCTAGCAGGTCAGCCCCAGCATTTT
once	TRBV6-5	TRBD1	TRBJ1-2	CASLRQGAGYGYTF	TGTGCCAGCCTAAGACAGGGGGCGGGTTATGGCTACACCTTC
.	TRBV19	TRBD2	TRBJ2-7	CASSRDYSGRDRPTYEQYF	TGTGCCAGTAGTCGTGACTATAGCGGGAGGGACCGTCCCACCTACGAGCAGTACTTC
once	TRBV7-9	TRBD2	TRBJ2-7	CASSSFPGGVYEQYF	TGTGCCAGCAGCTCCTTCCCGGGAGGCGTCTACGAGCAGTACTTC
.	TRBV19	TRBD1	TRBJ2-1	CASSTIRDSLYNEQFF	TGTGCCAGTAGTACGATTAGGGACAGCCTTTACAATGAGCAGTTCTTC
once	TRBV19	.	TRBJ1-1	CASSPAGQGGTEAFF	TGTGCCAGTAGCCCAGCCGGGCAGGGTGGCACTGAAGCTTTCTTT
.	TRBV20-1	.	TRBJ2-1	CSARRNNEQFF	TGCAGTGCTAGGAGGAACAATGAGCAGTTCTTC
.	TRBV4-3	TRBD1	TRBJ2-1	CASSPRQGSSYNEQFF	TGCGCCAGCAGCCCACGACAGGGAAGCTCCTACAATGAGCAGTTCTTC
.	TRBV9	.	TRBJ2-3	CASSSAQGDTQYF	TGTGCCAGCAGTTCAGCACAGGGCGATACGCAGTATTTT
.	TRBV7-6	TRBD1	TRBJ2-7	CASSLRTGPYEQYF	TGTGCCAGCAGCTTAAGGACAGGCCCCTACGAGCAGTACTTC